The TCR beta chain described here comes from a study of blood T cell repertoires in COVID-19. At the level of the study: The United States, Italy and Spain were the sources of the acute and convalescent COVID-19 samples. Sample material is recorded as cDNA or gDNA derived from T cells, B-cell-depleted T cells, or PBMCs.

The CDR3 has 13 amino acids. V lost 4 bases and J lost 4, with 10 bases in between. Per the germline V gene, CDR1 is LNHDA and CDR2 is SQIVND (reference sequence). Repertoires were generated with immunoSEQ multiplex PCR, while TCRdb's copy carries only in-frame clones and drops some. Among about 140,000 clones listed, about 85% were seen once. The source of this sequence is a human donor in a cohort sampled during active COVID-19. What was sequenced was peripheral blood. The J gene is TRBJ1-2, the V gene TRBV19, with D maybe TRBD1 (6 bases). DNA of the CDR3: TGTGCCAGTAGTACACAGGGATTCTATGGCTACACCTTC. It codes for CASSTQGFYGYTF.